Listed below are T cell receptor beta chains from one sample, sequenced in a study of identical twins. In TCRdb, the 5' RACE reads were re-called with MiXCR into one record per CDR3 protein. The sample contains about 530,000 distinct CDR3 sequences, about a fifth of which appear only once. These data also formed part of another study, on yellow fever vaccine responses in identical twins.

The sample was CD4+ T cells sorted from blood. These receptors were taken from a young woman in good health. Each CDR3 is given with its conserved first and last residue. A D gene is named only where the DNA matches it firmly. Clone sizes are given selectively: once, few, many, or a class where the clone is expanded.

V: TRBV3-1; D: TRBD2; J: TRBJ2-7; size: NA; DNA: TGTGCCAGCAGCCGGGGGGGTTCGGCCTACGAGCAGTACTTC; CDR3: CASSRGGSAYEQYF
V: TRBV20-1; D: NA; J: TRBJ2-5; size: NA; DNA: TGCAGTGCTAGATACGGTCAAGAGACCCAGTACTTC; CDR3: CSARYGQETQYF
V: TRBV6-5; D: TRBD1; J: TRBJ1-6; size: many; DNA: TGTGCCAGCAGTACCTCGACAGGGACCAATTCACCCCTCCACTTT; CDR3: CASSTSTGTNSPLHF
V: TRBV28; D: NA; J: TRBJ1-2; size: NA; DNA: TGTGCCAGCAGCCCTCGCGACTATGGCTACACCTTC; CDR3: CASSPRDYGYTF
V: TRBV5-1; D: NA; J: TRBJ2-3; size: NA; DNA: TGCGCCAGCAGCCCCCCCGGGGGCACAGATACGCAGTATTTT; CDR3: CASSPPGGTDTQYF
V: TRBV4-1; D: NA; J: TRBJ1-3; size: few; DNA: TGCGCCAGCAGCCAAGATCCCCCTTCTGGAAACACCATATATTTT; CDR3: CASSQDPPSGNTIYF
V: TRBV2; D: TRBD1; J: TRBJ2-7; size: many; DNA: TGTGCCAGCAACTCCCGGGACAGGGGGATCCACGAGCAGTACTTC; CDR3: CASNSRDRGIHEQYF
V: TRBV28; D: NA; J: TRBJ1-1; size: NA; DNA: TGTGCCAGCAGTTTCGTCTCCTATTGGCCGGGGACGTTGAACACTGAAGCTTTCTTT; CDR3: CASSFVSYWPGTLNTEAFF
V: TRBV5-1; D: TRBD2; J: TRBJ2-2; size: few; DNA: TGCGCCAGCAGCTTGGCCGGGACTAGCTTGACCGGGGAGCTGTTTTTT; CDR3: CASSLAGTSLTGELFF
V: TRBV20-1; D: TRBD2; J: TRBJ2-7; size: NA; DNA: TGCAGTGCTCTACCCCTACAACGGGAGGGCCTTTACGAGCAGTACTTC; CDR3: CSALPLQREGLYEQYF
V: TRBV28; D: TRBD1; J: TRBJ1-5; size: many; DNA: TGTGCCAGCAGCCGGACAGGGAAGGGTCAGCCCCAGCATTTT; CDR3: CASSRTGKGQPQHF
V: TRBV12-3/TRBV12-4; D: NA; J: TRBJ2-4; size: many; DNA: TGTGCCAGCAGTTCCGCCGGGTCGAAAGCCAAAAACATTCAGTACTTC; CDR3: CASSSAGSKAKNIQYF
V: TRBV7-3; D: NA; J: TRBJ1-5; size: few; DNA: TGTGCCAGCAGTAGGCAGCACAATCAGCCCCAGCATTTT; CDR3: CASSRQHNQPQHF
V: TRBV20-1; D: TRBD2; J: TRBJ2-1; size: NA; DNA: TGCAGTGCTAGAGATCTTTTGGTCCTAGCGGGAAATGCTGAGCAGTTCTTC; CDR3: CSARDLLVLAGNAEQFF
V: TRBV11-2; D: NA; J: TRBJ2-3; size: few; DNA: TGTGCCAGCAGCTTTTCCCCCACTAGCCACTCTAGCACAGATACGCAGTATTTT; CDR3: CASSFSPTSHSSTDTQYF
V: TRBV10-3; D: NA; J: TRBJ2-2; size: few; DNA: TGTGCCATCAACCTCTTCGGGGACACCGGGGAGCTGTTTTTT; CDR3: CAINLFGDTGELFF
V: TRBV20-1; D: TRBD2; J: TRBJ2-3; size: few; DNA: TGCAGTGCAACCCCGGGGACTAGCCTTTTCACAGATACGCAGTATTTT; CDR3: CSATPGTSLFTDTQYF
V: TRBV24-1; D: TRBD2; J: TRBJ2-1; size: NA; DNA: TGTGCCACCAGTGATTCAACTAGCGGGAGAATCAATGAGCAGTTCTTC; CDR3: CATSDSTSGRINEQFF
V: TRBV4-1; D: TRBD1; J: TRBJ1-6; size: few; DNA: TGCGCCAGCAGCTCACAGGGGGGGGTTTCACCCCTCCACTTT; CDR3: CASSSQGGVSPLHF
V: TRBV5-1; D: TRBD2; J: TRBJ2-5; size: NA; DNA: TGCGCCATCAGTAAGACTAGCGGGAGTCAAGAGACCCAGTACTTC; CDR3: CAISKTSGSQETQYF
V: TRBV29-1; D: TRBD1; J: TRBJ1-5; size: NA; DNA: TGCAGCGTTCGGGGACAGGGGGATCAGCCCCAGCATTTT; CDR3: CSVRGQGDQPQHF
V: TRBV5-1; D: NA; J: TRBJ2-1; size: NA; DNA: TGCGCCAGCAGCGCGTCCAGGGGTTCCTACAATGAGCAGTTCTTC; CDR3: CASSASRGSYNEQFF
V: TRBV6-2/TRBV6-3; D: NA; J: TRBJ2-2; size: NA; DNA: TGTGCCAGCAGTTTTTCGGACACCGGGGAGCTGTTTTTT; CDR3: CASSFSDTGELFF
V: TRBV19; D: TRBD2; J: TRBJ2-7; size: NA; DNA: TGTGCCAGTAGTCAAACAAGCGGGGTTTACGAGCAGTACTTC; CDR3: CASSQTSGVYEQYF
V: TRBV20-1; D: TRBD1; J: TRBJ2-1; size: NA; DNA: TGCAGTGCTAGACCCCGCCCCGGGACAGGGTCCGGGTACAATGAGCAGTTCTTC; CDR3: CSARPRPGTGSGYNEQFF
V: TRBV7-3; D: TRBD2; J: TRBJ2-1; size: NA; DNA: TGTGCCAGCAGCTCCCGCTTAGGGAGGGACCAGGCCTACAATGAGCAGTTCTTC; CDR3: CASSSRLGRDQAYNEQFF
V: TRBV29-1; D: NA; J: TRBJ2-3; size: NA; DNA: TGCAGCGTTGCCCCCCTCGGGGGTGAGTATTTT; CDR3: CSVAPLGGEYF
V: TRBV24-1; D: NA; J: TRBJ2-2; size: many; DNA: TGTGCCACCAGTGACTACCCGAACACCGGGGAGCTGTTTTTT; CDR3: CATSDYPNTGELFF
V: TRBV12-3/TRBV12-4; D: TRBD1; J: TRBJ2-7; size: few; DNA: TGTGCCAGCAGACCCACAGGGGGCAGCGAGCAGTACTTC; CDR3: CASRPTGGSEQYF
V: TRBV11-2; D: NA; J: TRBJ1-4; size: few; DNA: TGTGCCAGCAGCTTATGGGGCTGGGGTGAAAAACTGTTTTTT; CDR3: CASSLWGWGEKLFF
V: TRBV6-5; D: TRBD2; J: TRBJ2-2; size: few; DNA: TGTGCCAGCAGTTTCCCGGGACTAGCGGGGGGGGGGACCGGGGAGCTGTTTTTT; CDR3: CASSFPGLAGGGTGELFF
V: TRBV29-1; D: TRBD1; J: TRBJ2-3; size: NA; DNA: TGCAGCGTGACAGGGCCTTATACAGATACGCAGTATTTT; CDR3: CSVTGPYTDTQYF
V: TRBV18; D: NA; J: TRBJ1-1; size: NA; DNA: TGTGCCAGCTCACCACGGGGTCAGAGAGACACTGAAGCTTTCTTT; CDR3: CASSPRGQRDTEAFF
V: TRBV9; D: TRBD2; J: TRBJ2-2; size: few; DNA: TGTGCCAGCAGCGTATTAGGGCTAGCGGGAGTTCCCGGGGAGCTGTTTTTT; CDR3: CASSVLGLAGVPGELFF
V: TRBV12-3/TRBV12-4; D: NA; J: TRBJ1-2; size: few; DNA: TGTGCCAGCAGCCCACAGGGTCTCATGTATGGCTACACCTTC; CDR3: CASSPQGLMYGYTF
V: TRBV5-1; D: TRBD2; J: TRBJ2-1; size: NA; DNA: TGCGCCAGCCGTGCCTCAGGCGGGGGATACAATGAGCAGTTCTTC; CDR3: CASRASGGGYNEQFF
V: TRBV5-1; D: NA; J: TRBJ2-1; size: NA; DNA: TGCGCCAGCAGCCCGGGGGCCACGTCCTACAATGAGCAGTTCTTC; CDR3: CASSPGATSYNEQFF
V: TRBV20-1; D: NA; J: TRBJ1-3; size: NA; DNA: TGCAGTGCTAGAGATCGGAATTCTGGAAACACCATATATTTT; CDR3: CSARDRNSGNTIYF
V: TRBV9; D: NA; J: TRBJ2-5; size: NA; DNA: TGTGCCAGCAGCGTGGCCCTTGAGGGGGGGCAAGAGACCCAGTACTTC; CDR3: CASSVALEGGQETQYF
V: TRBV3-1; D: TRBD2; J: TRBJ2-3; size: few; DNA: TGTGCCAGCAGCCTCGGAGTAGCGGGAGGGGATACGCAGTATTTT; CDR3: CASSLGVAGGDTQYF
V: TRBV20-1; D: NA; J: TRBJ2-5; size: NA; DNA: TGCAGTGCTAGAGGTTGGGGGGGACAGAGTGACTATCCAGAGACCCAGTACTTC; CDR3: CSARGWGGQSDYPETQYF
V: TRBV12-3/TRBV12-4; D: NA; J: TRBJ2-1; size: few; DNA: TGTGCCAGCAGCAGACAATGGGGGAGCTACAATGAGCAGTTCTTC; CDR3: CASSRQWGSYNEQFF